In this sample, the clone carrying this T cell receptor (beta chain) turned up many times. Aged 18 to 65, hyperthyroidism patients had been newly diagnosed, with under 2 months' duration. The data are from a study of Graves' ophthalmopathy and Graves' hyperthyroidism. Germline trimming cut 2 bases from V and 9 bases from J; bases unmatched to any gene: 4. This CDR3 spans 14 amino acids. For repertoire sequencing, the TCR beta CDR3 regions were amplified from RNA transcripts. The authors performed first-round RT-PCR with HTBI primers and then a second-round multiplex PCR. TCRdb re-derived calls from the multiplex PCR reads in MiXCR, one entry per CDR3 protein. Here the sample spans a few hundred thousand distinct CDR3 sequences, approximately 15% being singletons.

The TCR originated in a woman younger than 30 with stable Graves' hyperthyroidism. Sequenced sample: peripheral blood. This rearrangement joins TRBV12-3 or TRBV12-4 to TRBJ1-6, with 7 positions matching TRBD1. The CDR3 DNA reads TGTGCCAGCAGTTTACAGGGGGTGGGTTCACCCCTCCACTTT. The encoded protein is CASSLQGVGSPLHF.